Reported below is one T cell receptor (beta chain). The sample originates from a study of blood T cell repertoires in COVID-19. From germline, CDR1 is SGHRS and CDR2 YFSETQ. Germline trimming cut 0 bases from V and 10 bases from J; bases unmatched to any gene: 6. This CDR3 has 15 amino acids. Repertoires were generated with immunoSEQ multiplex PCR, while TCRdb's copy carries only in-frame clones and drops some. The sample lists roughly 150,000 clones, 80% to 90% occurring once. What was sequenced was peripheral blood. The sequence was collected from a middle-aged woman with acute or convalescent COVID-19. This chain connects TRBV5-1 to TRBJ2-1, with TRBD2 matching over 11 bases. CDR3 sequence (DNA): TGCGCCAGCAGCTTGGTAGTAGCGGGGGGGTCCGAGCAGTTCTTC. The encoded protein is CASSLVVAGGSEQFF.